This T cell receptor beta chain derives from a study of cytomegalovirus exposure and HLA in healthy donors (dated by TCRdb to between 2016 and 2019). Context from the whole study: An earlier analysis of approximately 600 of the donors reported more than 250 Gb of sequence data and more than 90 million unique TCR beta sequences from about 200 million T cells. An early release that covered fewer than 750 HLA-typed donors contained approximately 300 gigabases of sequencing data and 75 million to 100 million unique TCR sequences. Of the roughly 430 genotyped donors, about 84% fell in the genetic ancestry cluster associated with self-reported Caucasian donors. The study aimed to test whether signatures of past pathogen exposure could be identified by cataloging public T cell receptors. The study profiled the T cell repertoires of around 700 subjects by immunosequencing and related them to cytomegalovirus serostatus. Along with the approximately 650-subject first cohort, a separate validation cohort of 120 different subjects was used. To predict cytomegalovirus infection status, the study combined high-throughput TCR immunosequencing, statistical association of individual TCRs with disease status, and machine learning. To study patterns of TCR occurrence, a later analysis re-analyzed previously published TCR beta repertoires from around 660 donors and added high-resolution HLA genotyping. The later analysis used no new phenotypic data to find candidate immune exposures, relying instead on TCR beta sequences and their occurrence across donors. In an earlier analysis of 550 to 700 of the donors, high-throughput TCR beta sequencing was used to judge whether each TCR beta V gene segment behaved as functional or pseudogenic. Donor age, sex, ethnicity and CMV serostatus were compiled alongside the repertoire data. A later genetic analysis took genome-wide SNP genotypes for about three fifths of the roughly 700 donors and used that subset as a discovery cohort. Every discovery cohort repertoire had been produced on one sequencing platform. Class I and class II HLA loci were covered by the typing at four-digit resolution. Typing coverage varied by locus: roughly 620-640 donors for A, B, C, DRB1 and DQB1; approximately 560 for DQA1; approximately 570 for DPA1; 400 to 480 for DPB1. Four to six DR-DQ haplotypes were handled as single units for association and clustering, since linkage in the cohort was strong. On average, 235,054 unique TCR beta nucleotide sequences were sequenced per donor among a few hundred genotyped donors of the cohort, with roughly 18% of those sequences being non-productive.

Results and caveats for the whole study, not just this receptor: Broadly in line with IMGT annotations, most TCR beta V segments showed up in productive rearrangements about 87% or about 30% of the time in an earlier analysis of 587 of the donors. Most TCR sequences were seen in very few donors, while some public TCRs were found in many individuals. The sequencing pipeline was judged likely to have produced a cluster of highly shared sequence variants as a technical artifact. Assigning TCR associations to individual alleles was difficult when HLA alleles, especially DR and DQ, strongly co-occurred. A further reported finding was that TCR beta sequences accurately predicted the HLA-A and HLA-B alleles for most subjects in the first cohort. In a later analysis, HLA-associated TCR beta chains were found to be more clonally expanded and to have lower generation probabilities than equally common non-associated chains. At a false discovery rate of 0.05, a later analysis linked 16,951 TCR beta sequences to specific HLA alleles. The classifier was reported to diagnose cytomegalovirus status with high specificity and sensitivity in both the original and validation cohorts. Because HLA typing was missing for some donors at each locus, association tests included only the typed subset. In a later analysis, the rate of TCR association differed among HLA loci, with DRB1 alleles having the most associated TCRs and HLA-C alleles having the fewest. A later genetic analysis associated a missense DCLRE1C variant with V-gene and J-gene trimming of TCR beta chains, and an independent cohort replicated the association. Sequencing depth was assumed to be roughly uniform across donors in the presence/absence analyses, though that assumption may not hold. Correlated functional status among segregating V segments might reflect linkage disequilibrium, but an unknown experimental factor could not be ruled out. Because counts were too low, seventeen rarely observed V segments, including chromosome 9 orphons, were excluded from the earlier analysis of about 500 of the donors. Some IMGT-functional V segments, including TRBV6-2 and TRBV6-3, could not be told apart with the 87-base-pair reads, so those segments were excluded. This cohort had only TCR beta chains sequenced, and the lack of alpha or paired-chain data limited which features could be detected. According to a later analysis, parvovirus B19, influenza, CMV and Epstein-Barr virus appeared linked to several top co-occurrence clusters. The study gave a list of 150 to 200 TCR beta chains associated with cytomegalovirus. A later analysis found that most CMV-associated TCR beta chains appeared HLA-restricted, with HLA associations seemingly driven largely by CMV exposure. The authors suggested that the approach could potentially be extended to other disease states and immunological phenotypes. In a later genetic analysis, fewer N-insertions in productive TCRs were reported among donors in an Asian-associated ancestry cluster than the roughly 700-donor mean. CMV serostatus was the only immune exposure information available for the cohort. In vitro tests confirmed that three of the cytomegalovirus-associated TCR beta chains recognize cytomegalovirus antigens.

The CDR3 holds 14 amino acids from the cysteine to the phenylalanine. CDR3 DNA is the only sequence kept; it has 42 bases, read in frame from the first base. In the germline V gene, CDR1 corresponds to WSHSY and CDR2 to SAAADI. Relative to germline, V is 4 bases shorter and J is 6 bases shorter, with 14 bases between their ends. In total, roughly 670 healthy bone marrow donors made up the cohort. All cohort members were sampled while nominally healthy, although unrecorded immune exposures were likely present. The donor tested CMV seropositive and was one of the 289 seropositive cohort members. A peripheral blood sample was provided by each donor, and peripheral blood mononuclear cells were used for TCR beta sequencing. Genomic DNA was extracted from the blood cell samples with the Qiagen DNeasy Blood Extraction Kit. For this clone: No cognate antigen has been identified for it. It has no much larger one-base neighbor in the sample; base qualities were not kept.

To prepare the library, the immunoSEQ multiplex PCR assay was applied. For the multiplex PCR, a mixture combining 60 forward primers for TCR Vbeta segments and 13 reverse primers for TCR Jbeta segments was used. The CDR3 region of rearranged TCR beta genes was amplified from genomic DNA by a multiplex PCR assay. The Illumina HiSeq System was used to sequence the amplified TCR beta libraries as 87-base-pair reads. As for how the authors treated the data: A later analysis counted some 74 million unique TCR beta chains across the 550 to 750 repertoires, and around 12 million of these chains were shared by at least two donors. Raw reads were error-corrected and collapsed into unique sequences by a nearest-neighbor algorithm in which closely related sequences were merged to remove PCR and sequencing errors. CDR3 sequences were aligned to IMGT reference sequences to assign V, D and J gene segments. Each retained sequence needed at least a six-nucleotide match to both a V gene segment and a J gene segment. Rearrangements were classified as productive when the CDR3 lacked stop codons and remained in frame with V and J, and all other rearrangements were classified as non-productive. CDR3 was defined by IMGT convention, running from the second conserved V-encoded cysteine to the conserved J-encoded phenylalanine. In an earlier analysis of 587 of the donors, sequences lacking an unambiguous match to a single V gene segment were excluded. An earlier analysis of about 600 of the donors called V segments functional above 56.7% productive rearrangements and segregating when the between-donor standard deviation exceeded 5%. A statistical classification framework was built for diagnosing cytomegalovirus status from the catalog of TCR beta chain sequences. In a later analysis, TCR nucleotide sequences were compared against IMGT/GENE-DB human TR gene sequences so that V and J genes could be assigned. In a later analysis, CDR3 sequences and most-parsimonious VDJ recombination scenarios were assigned using the TCRdist pipeline. In a later analysis, each TCR beta chain was defined by its CDR3 amino acid sequence together with its V-gene family, and reads without a unique V-gene family were excluded. A later analysis removed roughly 590 highly shared, low-generation-probability nucleotide sequences to deal with suspected cross-contamination and a sequencing artifact. A later analysis calculated a clonal expansion index for each public chain from normalized within-repertoire ranks of inferred template counts. In a later analysis, generation probabilities were computed with a VDJ recombination model fitted to out-of-frame rearrangements, and the resulting probabilities were checked against IGoR. In a later analysis, TCR-TCR, TCR-HLA and TCR-CMV co-occurrence was scored with hypergeometric tests, and a repertoire-size bias correction was applied to TCR pairs. False discovery rates were estimated in a later analysis by permuting HLA or CMV assignments 20 times. In a later analysis, co-occurring TCRs were grouped using DBSCAN, with TCRdist sequence similarity added in when clustering inside HLA-allele-positive subsets. Repertoires with fewer than 30,000 or more than 120,000 public chains, plus five repertoires with anomalous nucleotide sharing, were excluded from co-occurrence clustering. The table was pulled from immuneACCESS by TCRdb, which kept in-frame rearrangements only. Such tables lose some clones; where checked, under half of the loss comes from unresolved V genes, and the rest has no known cause. From that table come the V and J calls and clone size; the DNA was used to work out D and trimming. Counted in this sample were 35,000 to 40,000 clones; approximately 79% of them appeared once. Clones ranked in the top ten supply 7% to 10% of the sample.

The sequenced material came from PBMCs. This receptor was obtained from a woman aged 30 to 39 in good health and CMV-seropositive. The chain employs TRBV10-2 and TRBJ2-3, with TRBD1 perhaps the D gene, on 5 matching bases. The CDR3 amino acid sequence is: CASSGTSGIDTQYF. At the DNA level, the sequence is TGCGCCAGCAGTGGGACATCGGGCATCGATACGCAGTATTTT.